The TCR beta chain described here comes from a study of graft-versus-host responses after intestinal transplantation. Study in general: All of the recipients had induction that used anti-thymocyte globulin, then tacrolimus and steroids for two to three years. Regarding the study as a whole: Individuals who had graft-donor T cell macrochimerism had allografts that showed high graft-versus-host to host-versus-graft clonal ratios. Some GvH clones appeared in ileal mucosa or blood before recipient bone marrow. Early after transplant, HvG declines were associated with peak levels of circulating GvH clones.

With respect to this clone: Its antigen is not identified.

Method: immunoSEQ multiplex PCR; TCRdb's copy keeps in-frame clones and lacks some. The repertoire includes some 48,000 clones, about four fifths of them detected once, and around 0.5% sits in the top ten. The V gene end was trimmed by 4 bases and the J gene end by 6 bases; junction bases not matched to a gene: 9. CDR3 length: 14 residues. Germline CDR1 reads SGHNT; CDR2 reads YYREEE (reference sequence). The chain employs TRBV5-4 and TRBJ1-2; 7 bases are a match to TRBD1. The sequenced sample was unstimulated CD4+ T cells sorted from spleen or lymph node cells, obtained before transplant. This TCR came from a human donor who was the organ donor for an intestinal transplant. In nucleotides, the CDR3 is TGTGCCAGCAGCCCAGCAGGGGGAAGGAATGGCTACACCTTC. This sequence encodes CASSPAGGRNGYTF.